The T cell receptor beta chain under discussion was sequenced for a study of blood T cell repertoires in COVID-19. Assay used: immunoSEQ multiplex PCR; TCRdb lists only in-frame clones, some missing. The data contain 150,000 to 200,000 clones, 85% of them singletons. This CDR3 has 10 amino acids. The TCR originated in a person between 65 and 79 years old with COVID-19, enrolled during active disease. The sequenced sample was peripheral blood. V and J are TRBV21-1 and TRBJ2-7; TRBD2 reflects the table's D call only, with no check against the DNA. TRBV21-1 is noted as a pseudogene. CDR3 nucleotide sequence: TGTGCCAGCAGCAAGAGTTCTCCGAACTTC. The encoded protein is CASSKSSPNF.